Only a few counts were recorded for the clone carrying this T cell receptor beta chain. Its antigen is unidentified. These data originate in a study of T cells in Graves' hyperthyroidism and ophthalmopathy. The wider study: Any treatment followed the collection of peripheral blood at initial diagnosis.

RNA transcripts provided the source from which TCR beta CDR3 regions were amplified. The study used the HTBI primer set for a first-round RT-PCR of the TCR CDR3. In TCRdb, the multiplex PCR reads were re-called with MiXCR into one record per CDR3 protein. The data show about 400,000 distinct CDR3 sequences, around 25% seen once. Overall study results and limits: Stable hyperthyroidism was separated from ophthalmopathy by a model based on 13 V-J features.

When ophthalmopathy did not progress within 18 months, Graves' hyperthyroidism was considered stable. The germline V gene encodes CDR1 SNHLY and CDR2 FYNNEI. Losses at the gene ends were 7 bases for V and 8 bases for J; bases not matched to a gene: 13. There are 14 residues in the CDR3. V gene TRBV2 combines with J gene TRBJ1-2; 7 bases are a match to TRBD1. Sequencing was performed on blood. This clonotype originated in a man aged 50 to 59 with Graves' hyperthyroidism. The CDR3 DNA is TGTGCCAGCACTCGTAAGACAGGGATCTACGGCTACACCTTC. It encodes CASTRKTGIYGYTF.